The following is a T cell receptor (beta chain) sequence with its context. The antigen is not known. TCRdb used MiXCR to reprocess the 5' RACE reads, holding one entry per CDR3 protein. The sample contains 160,000 or so distinct CDR3 sequences, roughly a third of which appear only once. Looked up from germline, CDR1 is SGHTA and CDR2 is FQGNSA. The CDR3 is 16 residues long. Trimming stripped 5 bases from V and 3 bases from J, with 17 bases between. The source of the sample is a study of T-cell memory formation after mild COVID-19. Study findings and constraints: A balance of CD4 and CD8 characterized clones contracting day 15 to 85, whereas later expanders leaned CD4+. Cross-reactive memory appears to have joined, as suggested by some responding clones showing up in pre-infection memory. Those CD4+ clones that contracted were mainly in CM and EM (CD8+ ones in EMRA).

The sequenced material came from PBMCs or a T cell subset sorted from them (not recorded which). The TCR was taken from an adult woman who had mild COVID-19 (a few samples of this study predate the infection). Cell type and time point are not known. The rearrangement joins TRBV7-2 to TRBJ2-1, with D perhaps TRBD2 (6 bases). CDR3 sequence: CASSPRGSGLYNEQFF. The DNA for the CDR3 is TGTGCCAGCAGCCCCCGGGGGAGCGGCCTCTACAATGAGCAGTTCTTC.